This is a list of T cell receptor beta chains from one sample in a study of blood T cells in healthy people across ages. TCRdb re-called the 5' RACE reads through MiXCR, storing one row per CDR3 protein. The sample yields some 1,800,000 distinct CDR3 sequences, roughly two fifths seen once. The sequencing input was blood. The receptors originated from a human donor in good health. Each CDR3 is given with its conserved first and last residue. A D gene is named only where the DNA matches it firmly. Clone size is stated in some rows and not others, as once, few, many or a class when expanded.

V gene	clone size	J gene	D gene	CDR3 DNA	CDR3 protein
TRBV5-1	.	TRBJ2-3	TRBD1	TGCGCCAGCAGCTTGGCCGGTCCGAGGACAGGATGGGCAGATACGCAGTATTTT	CASSLAGPRTGWADTQYF
TRBV28	.	TRBJ2-1	TRBD2	TGTGCCAGCAGTCCTAGCGGGGGGGTCATGGTGAATGAGCAGTTCTTC	CASSPSGGVMVNEQFF
TRBV5-6	.	TRBJ1-2	.	TGTGCCAGCAGTTCAGGGATAGACTATGGCTACACCTTC	CASSSGIDYGYTF
TRBV12-3/TRBV12-4	few	TRBJ1-4	.	TGTGCCAGCAGTTTTTCGGGGCGGGAAAAACTGTTTTTT	CASSFSGREKLFF
TRBV4-1	.	TRBJ2-1	.	TGCGCCAGCAGCCAAGATCAAACTGAGTTTTGGGAGCAGTTCTTC	CASSQDQTEFWEQFF
TRBV20-1	.	TRBJ1-6	TRBD1	TGCAGTGCTAGCATCTCGGGGACAGGGGGAAATTCACCCCTCCACTTT	CSASISGTGGNSPLHF
TRBV7-2	.	TRBJ1-5	.	TGTGCCAGCAGCTTAGTGGGGAGCCTGGGCAATCAGTCCCAGCATTTT	CASSLVGSLGNQSQHF
TRBV5-5	.	TRBJ2-5	.	TGTGCCAGCAGCAAGACGGTGCAAGAGACCCAGTACTTC	CASSKTVQETQYF
TRBV27	.	TRBJ2-1	.	TGTGCCAGCAGTACCCACCTTCGCTACGAGCAGTTCTTC	CASSTHLRYEQFF
TRBV5-1	.	TRBJ2-3	.	TGCGCCAGCAGCTTGGCATTCCAGGGGACAGATACGCAGTATTTT	CASSLAFQGTDTQYF
TRBV9	few	TRBJ2-3	.	TGTGCCAGCAGGCCCAGCGGCGGAGATACGCAGTATTTT	CASRPSGGDTQYF
TRBV12-3/TRBV12-4	few	TRBJ2-2	TRBD2	TGTGCCAGCAGTTGGGAGGGGATGGGCACCGGGGAGCTGTTTTTT	CASSWEGMGTGELFF
TRBV27	.	TRBJ1-5	.	TGTGCCAGCGCTGATATAGGTGACAATCAGCCCCAGCATTTT	CASADIGDNQPQHF
TRBV7-2	once	TRBJ1-2	TRBD1	TGTGCCAGCAGCTTAGCCGAGACAGGGAGAACGGGCTACACCTTC	CASSLAETGRTGYTF
TRBV25-1	few	TRBJ2-5	.	TGTGCCAGCAGTGGCCCGCCCCGGCAAGAGACCCAGTACTTC	CASSGPPRQETQYF
TRBV20-1	once	TRBJ1-5	TRBD1	TGCGGTGCCGGGACAGGGGGTCAGCCCCAGCATTTT	CGAGTGGQPQHF
TRBV10-3	.	TRBJ1-2	.	TGTGCCATCAGTGAGGGTAGGGAGTATGGCCACACCTTC	CAISEGREYGHTF
TRBV29-1	few	TRBJ2-3	.	TGCAGCGTTGAAGGGGCCTACAGCCGCACAGATACGCAGTATTTT	CSVEGAYSRTDTQYF
TRBV13	.	TRBJ2-7	.	TGTGCCAGCAGCTTAGGTTTCGACTTGAACGAGCAGTACTTC	CASSLGFDLNEQYF
TRBV6-5	few	TRBJ2-3	TRBD1	TGTGCCAGCAGACCGGGACAGGGGAGGGCAGATACGCAGTATTTT	CASRPGQGRADTQYF
TRBV7-9	.	TRBJ2-5	.	TGTGCCAGCAGCCCAAGACATTTGTACCAAGAGACCCAGTACTTC	CASSPRHLYQETQYF
TRBV4-3	.	TRBJ1-3	.	TGCGCCAGCACCCGTTCCCCGGGCAGGGGAAACACCATATATTTT	CASTRSPGRGNTIYF
TRBV7-9	.	TRBJ2-7	TRBD2	TGTGCCAGCAGCCCGCCGACTAGCGGGGGGTACTTC	CASSPPTSGGYF
TRBV6-2/TRBV6-3	.	TRBJ2-5	.	TGTGCCAGCAGGTACGTGTGGCAAGAGACCCAGTACTTC	CASRYVWQETQYF